Listed below are T cell receptor beta chains from one sample, sequenced in a study of blood T cells in healthy people across ages. From the 5' RACE reads, TCRdb called clonotypes with MiXCR, one entry per CDR3 protein. The sample lists some 730,000 distinct CDR3 sequences, about 20% occurring once. Sample: blood. The receptor set was obtained from a man in his 70s in good health. CDR3s leave out the opening cysteine and the closing phenylalanine or tryptophan.

>TRBV20-1|TRBJ2-3|15
SADAREAGAGTDTQY
>TRBV12-3/TRBV12-4|TRBJ2-2|11
ASSYLVVGELF
>TRBV18|TRBJ1-3|13
ASSQGRSSGNTIY
>TRBV6-2/TRBV6-3|TRBJ1-2|10
ASSYSAYGYT
>TRBV18|TRBJ1-5|13
ASSFTGLSNQPQH
>TRBV5-1|TRBJ2-1|13
ASTATSVPYNEQF
>TRBV5-1|TRBJ2-7|12
ASSLVQGGYEQY
>TRBV7-6|TRBJ1-2|15
ASSLSENLGGFYGYT
>TRBV6-1|TRBJ2-1|14
ASSTRGHGTYNEQF
>TRBV7-9|TRBJ2-1|12
ASSPVGGFNEQF
>TRBV10-3|TRBJ2-5|12
AIRDGQTQETQY
>TRBV5-4|TRBJ1-4|12
AGSKDRRGEKLF
>TRBV9|TRBJ1-5|12
ASSVGVGNQPQH
>TRBV5-1|TRBJ2-5|12
ASSWTNLGETQY
>TRBV7-2|TRBJ1-1|13
ASSLARQRNTEAF
>TRBV5-1|TRBJ2-5|15
ASSLDRTSGDQETQY
>TRBV10-3|TRBJ1-5|12
AISVAADNQPQH
>TRBV7-2|TRBJ2-5|16
ASSLRPGGPGGQETQY